The 7 T cell receptor beta chains given below trace back to one sample, sequenced in a study of T cell repertoires in cytomegalovirus infection. One entry per CDR3 protein results from TCRdb running MiXCR on the reads. The table records around 440,000 distinct CDR3 sequences, 11% of them present only once. Sequences were obtained from PBMCs. The receptors originated from a human donor in good health (CMV status not recorded). Some clones in this sample may be carry-over from other donors' samples.

In this sample, this clonotype turned up many times. This chain joins TRBV6-2 or TRBV6-3 and TRBJ1-2, with D possibly TRBD1 on 6 matching bases. This CDR3 spans 12 amino acids. Germline V lookup: CDR1 MNHEY, CDR2 SVGEGT. Trimming stripped 7 bases from V and 5 bases from J, with 11 bases between. The chain's CDR3 is CASKDRGYGYTF. The CDR3 DNA reads TGTGCCAGCAAGGACAGAGGGTATGGCTACACCTTC.

This clonotype appeared many times. The J gene is TRBJ2-7, the V gene TRBV19; 8 bases align to TRBD1. V trimming: 6 bases; J trimming: 0 bases; junction bases outside the gene matches: 7. Germline values: CDR1 LNHDA, CDR2 SQIVND (reference sequence). The CDR3 spans 15 residues. The CDR3 bases are TGTGCCAGTAGACAAACAGGGGGTGTCTCCTACGAGCAGTACTTC. Its protein product is CASRQTGGVSYEQYF.

This clonotype was detected many times. One junction end does not reproduce the germline sequence, and a read error may be involved. The chain is built from TRBV7-8 and TRBJ2-7, with 9 bases that match TRBD2. The CDR3 extends over 20 amino acids. CDR1 and CDR2 (germline): SGHVS, FQNEAQ. This chain's CDR3 is CASSVALPTAGGRTAYEQYF. DNA for the CDR3: TGTGCCAGCAGCGTAGCTCTTCCGACAGCGGGGGGCCGTACGGCCTACGAGCAGTACTTC.

Many counts were recorded for this clonotype. The chain employs TRBV11-2 and TRBJ2-1; 8 bases are a match to TRBD2. Germline-derived CDR1 and CDR2 are SGHAT and FQNNGV. V gave up 5 bases and J gave up 7 bases; unmatched junction bases: 16. The CDR3 sequence is 17 residues long. The CDR3 coding sequence is TGTGCCAGCAGCCAAGGGGCCGGACTAGCCCTCTCTAATGAGCAGTTCTTC. This encodes CASSQGAGLALSNEQFF.

The V gene is TRBV19, the J gene TRBJ1-6; 9 nucleotides line up with TRBD1. This CDR3 has 15 amino acids. Germline V CDR1 and CDR2: LNHDA, SQIVND (reference sequence). Losses at the gene ends were 4 bases for V and 6 bases for J; bases not matched to a gene: 4. The CDR3 spells CASSTQTGGNSPLHF. The CDR3, as DNA: TGTGCCAGTAGTACCCAGACAGGGGGTAATTCACCCCTCCACTTT. Drawing the rest from reference TRBV19 and TRBJ1-6, the complete variable domain is DGGITQSPKYLFRKEGQNVTLSCEQNLNHDAMYWYRQDPGQGLRLIYYSQIVNDFQKGDIAEGYSVSREKKESFPLTVTSAQKNPTAFYLCASSTQTGGNSPLHFGNGTRLTVT.

This clonotype was detected many times. V gene TRBV7-3 combines with J gene TRBJ2-1; TRBD2 matches at 9 bases. The CDR3 has 16 residues. Germline assignment: CDR1 SGHTA and CDR2 FQGTGA. The V and J ends lost 0 bases and 6 bases, in that order; junction bases with no gene match: 6. CDR3 in amino acids: CASSLTTAGGVNEQFF. For the CDR3, the DNA is TGTGCCAGCAGCTTAACGACTGCGGGGGGGGTCAATGAGCAGTTCTTC.

The V and J genes are TRBV19 and TRBJ1-5; D is possibly TRBD1 (5 bases). Germline assignment: CDR1 LNHDA and CDR2 SQIVND (reference sequence). The V end lost 4 bases, the J end lost 2 bases, and 12 bases lay between the germline ends. This CDR3 region has 15 residues. CDR3 protein: CASSTQGGGNQPQHF. CDR3 sequence (DNA): TGTGCCAGTAGTACCCAGGGTGGCGGCAATCAGCCCCAGCATTTT. The whole variable domain, filled in from reference TRBV19 and TRBJ1-5, reads DGGITQSPKYLFRKEGQNVTLSCEQNLNHDAMYWYRQDPGQGLRLIYYSQIVNDFQKGDIAEGYSVSREKKESFPLTVTSAQKNPTAFYLCASSTQGGGNQPQHFGDGTRLSIL.